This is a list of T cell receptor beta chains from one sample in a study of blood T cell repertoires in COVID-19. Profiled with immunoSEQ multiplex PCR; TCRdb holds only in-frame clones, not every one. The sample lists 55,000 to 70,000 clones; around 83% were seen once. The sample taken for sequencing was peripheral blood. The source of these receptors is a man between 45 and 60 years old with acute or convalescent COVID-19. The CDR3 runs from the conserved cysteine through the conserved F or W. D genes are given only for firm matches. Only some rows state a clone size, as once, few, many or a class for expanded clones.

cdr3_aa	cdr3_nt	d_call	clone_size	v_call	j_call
CASSPQGDNQPQHF	TGTGCCAGCAGTCCGCAGGGGGACAATCAGCCCCAGCATTTT	TRBD1	few	TRBV2	TRBJ1-5
CASSPYQGTIFNEQFF	TGCGCCAGCAGTCCATACCAGGGCACCATTTTCAATGAGCAGTTCTTC	.	.	TRBV5-1	TRBJ2-1
CASSLGGGWGLDFEAFF	TGTGCCAGCAGCTTAGGAGGGGGCTGGGGTCTCGATTTTGAAGCTTTCTTT	TRBD1	.	TRBV7-9	TRBJ1-1
CASSDKDRLRSF	TGTGCCAGCAGTGATAAGGACAGACTTAGATCCTTC	.	few	TRBV6-4	TRBJ2-7
CASSRDSSPGSYEQYF	TGCGCCAGCAGCCGGGACAGCTCCCCCGGCTCCTACGAGCAGTACTTC	TRBD1	.	TRBV5-1	TRBJ2-7
CATSAQGTAGYTF	TGTGCCACCAGTGCTCAGGGCACGGCTGGCTACACCTTC	.	once	TRBV24-1	TRBJ1-2
CASSRPTRDRVSSGANVLTF	TGTGCCAGCAGCCGACCTACCCGGGACAGGGTCAGCTCTGGGGCCAACGTCCTGACTTTC	TRBD1	once	TRBV11-3	TRBJ2-6
CASSEGTGRNEQFF	TGCGCCAGCAGTGAAGGGACAGGGAGAAATGAGCAGTTCTTC	TRBD1	few	TRBV10-1	TRBJ2-1
CASSRGTGIEAFF	TGTGCCAGTAGTAGAGGGACAGGGATTGAAGCTTTCTTT	TRBD1	.	TRBV19	TRBJ1-1
CASSSDRDYEQYF	TGTGCCAGCAGTTCAGACCGGGACTACGAGCAGTACTTC	.	.	TRBV27	TRBJ2-7
CASGAGGREQYF	TGTGCCAGCGGGGCGGGGGGGCGCGAGCAGTACTTC	TRBD2	.	TRBV12-3/TRBV12-4	TRBJ2-7
CASSQKQGQQYQPQHF	TGCGCCAGCAGCCAAAAGCAGGGACAGCAGTATCAGCCCCAGCATTTT	TRBD1	once	TRBV4-1	TRBJ1-5
CAWRLAGSSYNSPLHF	TGTGCCTGGAGGCTCGCGGGAAGCTCCTATAATTCACCCCTCCACTTT	.	.	TRBV30	TRBJ1-6
CASKLAGAQETQYF	TGTGCCAGCAAGTTAGCGGGAGCCCAAGAGACCCAGTACTTC	TRBD2	.	TRBV6-5	TRBJ2-5
CASSLQGDQPQHF	TGTGCCAGCAGCTTACAGGGGGATCAGCCCCAGCATTTT	TRBD1	.	TRBV11-2	TRBJ1-5
CASSSGQGDFNYGYTF	TGTGCCAGCAGCAGTGGACAGGGTGACTTTAACTATGGCTACACCTTC	TRBD1	few	TRBV7-9	TRBJ1-2
CASSAQGARYNEQFF	TGCGCCAGCAGCGCACAGGGGGCTAGGTACAATGAGCAGTTCTTC	TRBD1	.	TRBV5-1	TRBJ2-1
CAWGVGETQYF	TGTGCCTGGGGGGTCGGGGAGACCCAGTACTTC	.	.	TRBV30	TRBJ2-5
CASSADRGEGFFANEKLFF	TGTGCCAGCAGCGCAGACAGGGGCGAAGGCTTTTTTGCTAATGAAAAACTGTTTTTT	TRBD1	.	TRBV9	TRBJ1-4
CASSFYRETPLHF	TGTGCCAGCAGCTTCTACAGGGAGACACCCCTCCACTTT	.	.	TRBV11-2	TRBJ1-6
CASSPHETAEKLFF	TGTGCCAGCAGCCCTCATGAGACAGCCGAAAAACTGTTTTTT	.	.	TRBV3-1/TRBV3-2	TRBJ1-4
CASSLGQGASPQHF	TGCGCCAGCAGCTTGGGGCAGGGGGCGAGCCCCCAGCATTTT	TRBD1	.	TRBV5-1	TRBJ1-5
CAWRVRGGSYEQYF	TGTGCCTGGAGAGTTAGAGGGGGCTCCTACGAGCAGTACTTC	.	few	TRBV30	TRBJ2-7
CASSSLGQGRYEQFF	TGTGCCAGCAGCTCCCTAGGTCAGGGGCGCTATGAGCAGTTCTTC	.	.	TRBV5-6	TRBJ2-1
CASSLAYGSYEQYF	TGTGCCAGCAGCTTAGCTTACGGGAGTTACGAGCAGTACTTC	.	.	TRBV7-6	TRBJ2-7
CASSLLSRSTDTQYF	TGTGCCAGCAGTTTATTATCCAGAAGCACAGATACGCAGTATTTT	.	few	TRBV27	TRBJ2-3
CASSPDRVHDFF	TGCGCCAGCAGCCCGGACAGGGTCCACGATTTCTTC	TRBD1	.	TRBV5-1	TRBJ2-1
CASSPTGHGYTF	TGTGCCAGCAGTCCGACAGGGCATGGCTACACCTTC	TRBD1	.	TRBV6-5	TRBJ1-2
CASSPGRDQPQHF	TGTGCCAGTAGTCCGGGGAGGGATCAGCCCCAGCATTTT	.	.	TRBV19	TRBJ1-5
CASNWGYNYGYTF	TGTGCCAGTAACTGGGGCTATAACTATGGCTACACCTTC	.	.	TRBV19	TRBJ1-2
CASSPGQAFLLPQHF	TGTGCCAGCAGTCCGGGACAGGCTTTTTTGCTGCCCCAGCATTTT	TRBD1	.	TRBV28	TRBJ1-5
CATSRDYSRPGEQYF	TGTGCCACCAGCAGAGATTATTCCCGACCGGGCGAGCAGTACTTC	.	.	TRBV15	TRBJ2-7
CASSTVGLAGAETQYF	TGTGCCAGCAGCACTGTGGGACTAGCGGGAGCAGAGACCCAGTACTTC	TRBD2	.	TRBV7-3	TRBJ2-5
CASSLEPGVHDGAFF	TGCGCCAGCAGCTTGGAACCCGGGGTTCACGACGGGGCTTTCTTT	.	.	TRBV5-1	TRBJ1-1
CASSIEAVATNEKLFF	TGTGCCAGTAGTATAGAGGCGGTCGCAACTAATGAAAAACTGTTTTTT	.	.	TRBV19	TRBJ1-4
CASSVEGEGNYGYTF	TGTGCCAGCAGCGTAGAGGGGGAGGGGAACTATGGCTACACCTTC	.	.	TRBV9	TRBJ1-2
CASSRRAGLAGVHSETQYF	TGTGCCAGCAGTCGTCGGGCGGGACTAGCGGGAGTCCATTCGGAGACCCAGTACTTC	TRBD2	.	TRBV7-2	TRBJ2-5
CASSLRAPGQGISGYTF	TGTGCCAGCAGCTTAAGGGCCCCGGGACAGGGGATTTCAGGCTACACCTTC	TRBD1	.	TRBV7-3	TRBJ1-2
CASSRGTDNTGELFF	TGCGCCAGCAGCCGCGGGACAGATAACACCGGGGAGCTGTTTTTT	.	.	TRBV4-1	TRBJ2-2
CASSTGPYEQYF	TGTGCCAGCAGCACAGGGCCCTACGAGCAGTACTTC	.	.	TRBV5-6	TRBJ2-7
CATSSTGQGYEQYF	TGTGCCACCAGCAGCACGGGACAGGGCTACGAGCAGTACTTC	TRBD1	.	TRBV15	TRBJ2-7
CASSPRGVGGYTF	TGTGCCAGCAGTCCCAGGGGAGTAGGGGGCTACACCTTC	.	.	TRBV12-3/TRBV12-4	TRBJ1-2
CASSRDRETQYF	TGTGCCAGCAGTAGGGACAGAGAGACCCAGTACTTC	TRBD1	.	TRBV6-6	TRBJ2-5
CASRGLAGLSYEQYF	TGTGCCAGCAGGGGCCTAGCGGGACTCTCCTACGAGCAGTACTTC	TRBD2	.	TRBV6-4	TRBJ2-7
CASSSYGAGGLETQYF	TGTGCCAGCAGCTCCTACGGGGCGGGAGGGTTAGAGACCCAGTACTTC	TRBD2	.	TRBV7-6	TRBJ2-5
CASSPRIPARGHGYTF	TGTGCCAGCAGCCCTAGGATACCCGCCAGGGGGCATGGCTACACCTTC	TRBD1	.	TRBV7-2	TRBJ1-2
CASSDQGGDTEAFF	TGTGCCAGCAGTGATCAGGGAGGGGACACTGAAGCTTTCTTT	.	.	TRBV2	TRBJ1-1
CASSYRKGVVGYGYTF	TGTGCCAGCAGTTACCGGAAAGGGGTTGTGGGCTATGGCTACACCTTC	.	.	TRBV6-5	TRBJ1-2
CASSQETSGSTDTQYF	TGCGCCAGCAGCCAAGAGACCAGCGGAAGCACAGATACGCAGTATTTT	.	.	TRBV4-1	TRBJ2-3